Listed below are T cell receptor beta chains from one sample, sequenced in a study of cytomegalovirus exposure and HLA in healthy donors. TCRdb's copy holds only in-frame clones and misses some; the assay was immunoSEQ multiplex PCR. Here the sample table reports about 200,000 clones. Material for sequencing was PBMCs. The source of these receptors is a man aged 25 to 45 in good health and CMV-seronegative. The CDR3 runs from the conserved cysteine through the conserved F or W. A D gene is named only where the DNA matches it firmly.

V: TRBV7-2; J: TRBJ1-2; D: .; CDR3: CASSPGQQSYGYTF; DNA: TGTGCCAGCAGCCCAGGACAGCAATCCTATGGCTACACCTTC
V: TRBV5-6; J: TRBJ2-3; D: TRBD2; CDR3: CASSRTSGGLLTDTQYF; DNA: TGTGCCAGCAGCCGGACTAGCGGGGGGCTTCTCACAGATACGCAGTATTTT
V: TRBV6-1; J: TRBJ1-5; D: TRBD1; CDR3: CASSVLGGRSNQPQHF; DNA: TGTGCCAGCAGTGTTTTAGGGGGCAGGAGCAATCAGCCCCAGCATTTT
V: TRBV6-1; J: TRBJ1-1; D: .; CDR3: CASSERVNTEAFF; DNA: TGTGCCAGCAGTGAACGGGTGAACACTGAAGCTTTCTTT
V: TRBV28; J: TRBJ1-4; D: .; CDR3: CASSLGRASATNEKLFF; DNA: TGTGCCAGCAGTTTAGGGAGGGCATCAGCAACTAATGAAAAACTGTTTTTT
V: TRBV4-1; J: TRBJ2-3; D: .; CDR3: CASQREPSGTDTQYF; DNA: TGCGCCAGTCAGAGGGAGCCGTCGGGCACAGATACGCAGTATTTT
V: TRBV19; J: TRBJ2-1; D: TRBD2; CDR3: CASSASPPGREQFF; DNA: TGTGCCAGTAGTGCTAGTCCCCCCGGGAGGGAGCAGTTCTTC
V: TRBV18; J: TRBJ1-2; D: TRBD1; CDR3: CASSTGQAGNYGYTF; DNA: TGTGCCAGCTCAACTGGACAGGCTGGGAACTATGGCTACACCTTC
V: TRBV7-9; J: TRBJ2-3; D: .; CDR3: CASSSPRGGSSADTQYF; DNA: TGTGCCAGCAGCTCCCCCCGAGGAGGGTCAAGTGCAGATACGCAGTATTTT
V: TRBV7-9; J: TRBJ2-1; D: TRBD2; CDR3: CASSSITPTSINEQFF; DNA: TGTGCCAGCAGCTCAATTACGCCGACTAGCATCAATGAGCAGTTCTTC
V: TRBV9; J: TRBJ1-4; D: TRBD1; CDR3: CASSETGGREKLFF; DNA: TGTGCCAGCAGCGAGACAGGGGGCCGTGAAAAACTGTTTTTT
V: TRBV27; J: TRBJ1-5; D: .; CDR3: CASRRLGTRKNPQHF; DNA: TGTGCCAGCAGGCGGCTCGGGACACGTAAGAATCCCCAGCATTTT
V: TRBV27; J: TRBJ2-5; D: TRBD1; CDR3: CASSNMGQVQETQYF; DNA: TGTGCCAGCAGTAATATGGGACAGGTTCAAGAGACCCAGTACTTC
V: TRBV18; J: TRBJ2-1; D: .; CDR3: CASSPPATRNEQFF; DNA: TGTGCCAGCTCACCACCGGCGACTAGAAATGAGCAGTTCTTC
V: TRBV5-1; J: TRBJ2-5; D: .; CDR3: CASSLGSRQETQYF; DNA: TGCGCCAGCAGCTTGGGCTCCAGACAGGAGACCCAGTACTTC
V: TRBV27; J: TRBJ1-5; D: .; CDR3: CASSLQGFNQPQHF; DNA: TGTGCCAGCTCACTGCAGGGCTTCAATCAGCCCCAGCATTTT
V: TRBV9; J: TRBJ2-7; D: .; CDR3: CASSVGDGSSYEQYF; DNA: TGTGCCAGCAGCGTAGGGGACGGGAGCTCCTACGAGCAGTACTTC
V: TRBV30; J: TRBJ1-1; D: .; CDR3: CAWSDGSAFF; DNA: TGTGCCTGGAGTGACGGGTCAGCTTTCTTT
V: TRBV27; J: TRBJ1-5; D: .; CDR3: CASSLVPGGQFSNQPQHF; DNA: TGTGCCAGCAGTTTAGTTCCGGGGGGGCAGTTTAGCAATCAGCCCCAGCATTTT
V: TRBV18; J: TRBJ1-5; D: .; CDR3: CASSPGGGTQPQHF; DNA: TGTGCCAGCTCACCGGGGGGAGGGACGCAGCCCCAGCATTTT
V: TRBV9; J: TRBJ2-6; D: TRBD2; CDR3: CASQGVPPAGAGANVLTF; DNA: TGTGCCAGCCAAGGGGTCCCTCCAGCGGGGGCTGGGGCCAACGTCCTGACTTTC
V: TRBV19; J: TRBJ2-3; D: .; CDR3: CASSIGGDRATDTQYF; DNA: TGTGCCAGTAGTATAGGGGGGGACAGAGCCACAGATACGCAGTATTTT
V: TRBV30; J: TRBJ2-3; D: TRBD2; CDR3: CAWGVGGGTDTQYF; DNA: TGTGCCTGGGGAGTGGGGGGGGGCACAGATACGCAGTATTTT
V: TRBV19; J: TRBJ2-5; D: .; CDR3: CASSIEGGSQYF; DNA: TGTGCCAGTAGTATAGAGGGCGGGTCTCAGTACTTC
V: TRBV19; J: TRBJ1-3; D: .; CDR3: CASRLWTASGNTIYF; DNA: TGTGCCAGCCGCCTTTGGACAGCCTCTGGGAACACCATATATTTT
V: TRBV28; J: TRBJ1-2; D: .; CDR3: CASSRTTANYGYTF; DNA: TGTGCCAGCAGCCGCACGACAGCAAACTATGGCTACACCTTC
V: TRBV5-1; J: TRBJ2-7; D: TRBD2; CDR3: CASSPGLAASEQYF; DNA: TGCGCCAGCAGCCCGGGACTAGCCGCCTCCGAGCAGTACTTC